Listed below are T cell receptor beta chains from one sample, sequenced in a study of cytomegalovirus exposure and HLA in healthy donors. The data were produced by immunoSEQ multiplex PCR, yet TCRdb's version contains in-frame clones alone and is incomplete. The data contain around 130,000 clones, roughly four fifths of them seen just once; the ten biggest clones take up more than 1.5%. What was sequenced was PBMCs. The receptors stem from a man aged 40-55 years in good health and CMV-seronegative. CDR3s include the opening cysteine and the closing phenylalanine or tryptophan. A D gene is named only where the DNA matches it firmly. The size field is filled for only some rows; it gives once, few, many or a size class.

d_call clone_size j_call v_call cdr3_nt cdr3_aa
TRBD1 . TRBJ1-2 TRBV5-1 TGCGCCAGCAGCTTAACGGGGACAGGGGTCTATGGCTACACCTTC CASSLTGTGVYGYTF
. once TRBJ2-7 TRBV9 TGTGCCAGCAGCGGGACAGAATCCTACGAGCAGTACTTC CASSGTESYEQYF
. . TRBJ1-5 TRBV6-1 TGTGCCAGCAGTGAGTGTGGGGGGGCGCCGGGGGGCAATCAGCCCCAGCATTTT CASSECGGAPGGNQPQHF
TRBD1 . TRBJ2-7 TRBV7-9 TGTGCCAGCAGCTTAGCGGTCGGACAGGGTACCTACGAGCAGTACTTC CASSLAVGQGTYEQYF
. few TRBJ1-2 TRBV30 TGTGCCTGCGACGCGGGCCATGGCTACACCTTC CACDAGHGYTF
. . TRBJ1-1 TRBV7-2 TGTGCCAGCAGCACCGGGGGGGGCAGATCCAATTATGGCGCTTTCTTT CASSTGGGRSNYGAFF
TRBD2 . TRBJ2-7 TRBV9 TGTGCCAGCAGCGTAGGGGCGGGGGATGCCTTGAGCTACGAGCAGTACTTC CASSVGAGDALSYEQYF
. . TRBJ1-6 TRBV5-8 TGTGCCAGCAGCGAGAATTCACCCCTCCACTTT CASSENSPLHF
TRBD2 . TRBJ2-1 TRBV7-9 TGTGCCAGCAGGTCTAGCGGGAGTTCCTACAATGAGCAGTTCTTC CASRSSGSSYNEQFF
TRBD1 . TRBJ2-3 TRBV9 TGTGCCAGCAGCGTAAGGACAGGCGACACAGATACGCAGTATTTT CASSVRTGDTDTQYF
TRBD1 . TRBJ1-2 TRBV11-2 TGTGCCAGCAGCCGCCAACAGGGGGACGGCTACACCTTC CASSRQQGDGYTF
. . TRBJ2-7 TRBV14 TGTGCCAGCAGCCTTACCCGGACATTGATCCACGAGCAGTACTTC CASSLTRTLIHEQYF
. . TRBJ1-4 TRBV5-1 TGCGCCAGCAGCTTACAGGCCCTACCTGATTTTGAAAAACTGTTTTTT CASSLQALPDFEKLFF
. once TRBJ1-2 TRBV28 TGTGCCAGCAGCCGCACAGGGCCCTATGGCTACACCTTC CASSRTGPYGYTF
TRBD1 . TRBJ1-6 TRBV4-2 TGTGCCAGCAGCCAAGATGACAGGGGAAGCTCCTATAATTCACCCCTCCACTTT CASSQDDRGSSYNSPLHF
. . TRBJ2-6 TRBV30 TGTGCCTGGAAGCCCTCTGGGGCCAACGTCCTGACTTTC CAWKPSGANVLTF
. . TRBJ2-3 TRBV2 TGTGCCAGCAGTGATTCGTATACGCAGTATTTT CASSDSYTQYF
TRBD2 . TRBJ2-3 TRBV19 TGTGCCAGTAATATCGGACGGGAGGCAGATACGCAGTATTTT CASNIGREADTQYF
TRBD2 few TRBJ2-3 TRBV19 TGTGCCAGTAAGTCTCTAGCGGGGGGCACAGATACGCAGTATTTT CASKSLAGGTDTQYF
TRBD1 . TRBJ2-1 TRBV27 TGTGCCAGCAGTTCCCTGGACAGGTTCGACAATGAGCAGTTCTTC CASSSLDRFDNEQFF
TRBD1 . TRBJ1-2 TRBV5-1 TGCGCCAGCTCAGGACAGGGAGGGATCTATGGCTACACCTTC CASSGQGGIYGYTF
. . TRBJ1-2 TRBV7-2 TGTGCCAGCAGCTTAGGGCAGAACTATGGCTACACCTTC CASSLGQNYGYTF
. . TRBJ1-1 TRBV18 TGTGCCAGCTCATCGGGGGTTGCCACTGAAGCTTTCTTT CASSSGVATEAFF
. few TRBJ2-3 TRBV30 TGTGCCTGGAGCCGGACTACTAGCACAGATACGCAGTATTTT CAWSRTTSTDTQYF
. . TRBJ1-3 TRBV9 TGTGCCAGCAGCGTAGCCAGCTCTGGAAACACCATATATTTT CASSVASSGNTIYF
TRBD1 . TRBJ1-1 TRBV5-4 TGTGCCGGCGGAAGGGGACAGGGCGGGGGAGCTTTCTTT CAGGRGQGGGAFF
TRBD2 . TRBJ2-1 TRBV9 TGTGCCAGCAGCGTTAGCGGGGCGAACAATGAGCAGTTCTTC CASSVSGANNEQFF
. once TRBJ2-7 TRBV29-1 TGCAGCGTCGCGAAAGGGGGGGTCTACGAGCAGTACTTC CSVAKGGVYEQYF
. . TRBJ2-7 TRBV5-6 TGTGCCAGCAGCCCCCTGGGGCAGATCGAGGAGCAGTACTTC CASSPLGQIEEQYF
. . TRBJ1-5 TRBV6-4 TGTGCCAGCAGTGGTGGGGGGGGAGGGGTCGATCAGCCCCAGCATTTT CASSGGGGGVDQPQHF
TRBD1 . TRBJ1-1 TRBV6-4 TGTGCCAGCACCTACAGGGGGCGGGACACTGAAGCTTTCTTT CASTYRGRDTEAFF
. . TRBJ2-7 TRBV4-3 TGCGCCAGCAGCCAATGGACGACAGGATCCTACGAGCAGTACTTC CASSQWTTGSYEQYF
TRBD1 . TRBJ1-4 TRBV18 TGTGCCAGCTCACCTCCGGGACAGGGGCTTGAAAAACTGTTTTTT CASSPPGQGLEKLFF
TRBD2 once TRBJ2-1 TRBV6-1 TGTGCCAGCCAACGGGGGGGCTCCTACAATGAGCAGTTCTTC CASQRGGSYNEQFF
. . TRBJ2-1 TRBV7-9 TGTGCCAGCAGCTTTAATAGCTTTGTGCGCAATGAGCAGTTCTTC CASSFNSFVRNEQFF
. . TRBJ2-5 TRBV30 TGTGCCTGGAGTGCGTCTTCAGAGACCCAGTACTTC CAWSASSETQYF
TRBD1 . TRBJ2-7 TRBV5-1 TGCGCCAGCAGCTTGGGGGGACAGGGGGCTAACGAGCAGTACTTC CASSLGGQGANEQYF
TRBD2 . TRBJ2-3 TRBV6-4 TGTGCCAGTCCACGGACTAGCGGGCGCGGAGGGACAGATACGCAGTATTTT CASPRTSGRGGTDTQYF
. . TRBJ1-4 TRBV18 TGTGCCAGCTCACGGCGGGGGAAACTGTTTTTT CASSRRGKLFF
. . TRBJ2-5 TRBV9 TGTGCCAGCAGCGTAGGAGGGGGAGAGACCCAGTACTTC CASSVGGGETQYF
. . TRBJ1-1 TRBV6-5 TGTGCCAGCGTTGGGAGCACTGAAGCTTTCTTT CASVGSTEAFF
TRBD2 . TRBJ2-1 TRBV10-1 TGCGCCAGCAGTGAGTCCCTTAGGCGGGGGAGCTCCTACAATGAGCAGTTCTTC CASSESLRRGSSYNEQFF
. once TRBJ1-1 TRBV9 TGTGCCAGCAGCCCCAGGGAGGGAGGTTTTACTGAAGCTTTCTTT CASSPREGGFTEAFF
. few TRBJ2-7 TRBV27 TGTGCCAGCAGGACCGGGAGCTACCCATCCTACGAGCAGTACTTC CASRTGSYPSYEQYF
. . TRBJ1-1 TRBV28 TGTGCCAGCACCCCGGCTGGAGGGATGAACACTGAAGCTTTCTTT CASTPAGGMNTEAFF
. . TRBJ1-2 TRBV19 TGTGCCAGTAGTATACTAGTGTCCGGCCGCGGCTATGGCTACACCTTC CASSILVSGRGYGYTF
TRBD2 few TRBJ2-5 TRBV4-2 TGTGCCAGCAGCCAAGAAGACGGGAGGGGTGAGACCCAGTACTTC CASSQEDGRGETQYF
TRBD1 once TRBJ2-5 TRBV27 TGTGCCAGCATGAAATCTAAGCACCGGGACAGACAAGAGACCCAGTACTTC CASMKSKHRDRQETQYF
TRBD2 . TRBJ2-2 TRBV7-8 TGTGCCAGCAGGTTGGGGACTAGCCTGAACACCGGGGAGCTGTTTTTT CASRLGTSLNTGELFF
TRBD1 . TRBJ1-5 TRBV27 TGTGCCAGCAGGCTGGGGACAGGGTCGGGTCAGCCCCAGCATTTT CASRLGTGSGQPQHF
TRBD1 . TRBJ2-2 TRBV9 TGTGCCAGCAGCCCAGGGGGGACAGGCGACGGGGAGCTGTTTTTT CASSPGGTGDGELFF
. . TRBJ1-3 TRBV6-5 TGTGCCAGCAGTTACCTTATGTCTGGAAACACCATATATTTT CASSYLMSGNTIYF
. . TRBJ1-3 TRBV28 TGTGCCAGCAGTTTACCCGACCGAGTGCGGGTGGGCTCTGGAAACACCATATATTTT CASSLPDRVRVGSGNTIYF
TRBD2 . TRBJ2-5 TRBV5-6 TGTGCCAGCAGCTTGGGTAGCGGGGGGGCCGGGGAGCAGTACTTC CASSLGSGGAGEQYF
. . TRBJ2-3 TRBV27 TGTGCCAGCAGTTTATTGCGGGATAGGACAGATACGCAGTATTTT CASSLLRDRTDTQYF
. . TRBJ2-7 TRBV27 TGTGCCAGCAGTTTGGGCGTCGAGCAGTACTTC CASSLGVEQYF
. . TRBJ1-2 TRBV30 TGTGCCTGGAGTGTACGTACAGCAGCTAACTATGGCTACACCTTC CAWSVRTAANYGYTF
. . TRBJ2-3 TRBV28 TGTGCCAGCAGTTTGGCCGGGAGAATCGAGGATACGCAGTATTTT CASSLAGRIEDTQYF
. . TRBJ1-1 TRBV2 TGTGCCAGCGGCAGAGGGCTGGGGAACACTGAAGCTTTCTTT CASGRGLGNTEAFF
TRBD1 . TRBJ1-1 TRBV10-3 TGTGCCATCAGTCGAACAGGGGACACTGAAGCTTTCTTT CAISRTGDTEAFF